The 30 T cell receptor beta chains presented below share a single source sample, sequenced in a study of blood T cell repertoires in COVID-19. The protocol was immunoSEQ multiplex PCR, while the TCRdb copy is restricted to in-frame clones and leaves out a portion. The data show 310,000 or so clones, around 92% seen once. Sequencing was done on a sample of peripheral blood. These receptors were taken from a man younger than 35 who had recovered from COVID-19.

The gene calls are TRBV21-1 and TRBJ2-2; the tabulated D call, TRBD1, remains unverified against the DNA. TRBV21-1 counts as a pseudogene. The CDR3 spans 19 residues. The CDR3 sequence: CASNQDRGPALKNTGELFF. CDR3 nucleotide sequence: TGTGCCAGCAACCAAGACAGGGGGCCGGCCTTAAAGAACACCGGGGAGCTGTTTTTT.

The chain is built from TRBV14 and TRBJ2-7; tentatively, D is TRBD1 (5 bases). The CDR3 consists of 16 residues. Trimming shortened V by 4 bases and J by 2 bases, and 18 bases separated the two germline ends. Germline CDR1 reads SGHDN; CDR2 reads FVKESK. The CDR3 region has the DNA TGTGCCAGCAGCCGGCATGGACAAGGTGGAACCTACGAGCAGTACTTC. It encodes CASSRHGQGGTYEQYF.

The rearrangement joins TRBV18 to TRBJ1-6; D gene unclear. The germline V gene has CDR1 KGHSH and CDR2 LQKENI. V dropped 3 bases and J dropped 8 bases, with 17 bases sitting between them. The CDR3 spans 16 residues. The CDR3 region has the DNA TGTGCCAGCTCACCCCGACCCCCGGGGTCGGATTCACCCCTCCACTTT. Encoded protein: CASSPRPPGSDSPLHF.

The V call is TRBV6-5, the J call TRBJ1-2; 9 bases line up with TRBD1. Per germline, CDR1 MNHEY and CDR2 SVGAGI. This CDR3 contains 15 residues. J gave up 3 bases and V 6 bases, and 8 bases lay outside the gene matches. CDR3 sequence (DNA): TGTGCCAGCAGCGCACCCAGACAGGGGGACTATGGCTACACCTTC. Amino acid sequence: CASSAPRQGDYGYTF.

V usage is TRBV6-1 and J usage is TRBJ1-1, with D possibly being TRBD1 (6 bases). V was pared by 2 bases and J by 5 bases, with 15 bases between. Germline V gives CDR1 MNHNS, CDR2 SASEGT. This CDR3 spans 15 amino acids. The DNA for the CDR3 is TGTGCCAGCAGTGAAACTACAGGGTTATGGACTGAAGCTTTCTTT. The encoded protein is CASSETTGLWTEAFF.

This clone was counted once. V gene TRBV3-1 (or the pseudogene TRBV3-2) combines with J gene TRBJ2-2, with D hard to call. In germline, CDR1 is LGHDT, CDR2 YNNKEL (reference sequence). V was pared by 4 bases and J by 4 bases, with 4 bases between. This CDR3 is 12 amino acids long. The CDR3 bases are TGTGCCAGCAGCCTCCTCACCGGGGAGCTGTTTTTT. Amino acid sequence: CASSLLTGELFF.

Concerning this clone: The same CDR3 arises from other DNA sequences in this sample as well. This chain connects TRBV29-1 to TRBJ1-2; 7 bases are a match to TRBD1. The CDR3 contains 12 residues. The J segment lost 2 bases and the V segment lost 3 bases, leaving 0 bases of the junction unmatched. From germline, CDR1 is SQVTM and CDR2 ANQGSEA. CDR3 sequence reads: CSVEGQNYGYTF. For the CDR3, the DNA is TGCAGCGTTGAGGGACAGAACTATGGCTACACCTTC.

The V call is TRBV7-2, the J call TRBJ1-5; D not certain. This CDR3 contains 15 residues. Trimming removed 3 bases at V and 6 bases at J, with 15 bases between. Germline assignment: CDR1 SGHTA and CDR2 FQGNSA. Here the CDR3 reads CASSFQTDLSQPQHF. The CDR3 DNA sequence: TGTGCCAGCAGCTTTCAAACAGATCTCAGTCAGCCCCAGCATTTT.

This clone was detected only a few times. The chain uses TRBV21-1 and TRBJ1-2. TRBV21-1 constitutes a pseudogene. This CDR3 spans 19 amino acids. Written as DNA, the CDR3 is TGTGCCAGTTTCCGGGGGGCTGCGGGCCCCCCGGTCGATAACTATGGCTACACCTTC. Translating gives CASFRGAAGPPVDNYGYTF.

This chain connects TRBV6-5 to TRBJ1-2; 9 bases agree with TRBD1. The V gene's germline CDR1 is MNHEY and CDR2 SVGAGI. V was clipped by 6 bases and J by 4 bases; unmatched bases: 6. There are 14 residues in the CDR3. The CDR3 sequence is CASRTGGGFYGYTF. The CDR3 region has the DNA TGTGCCAGCAGGACAGGGGGAGGATTCTATGGCTACACCTTC.

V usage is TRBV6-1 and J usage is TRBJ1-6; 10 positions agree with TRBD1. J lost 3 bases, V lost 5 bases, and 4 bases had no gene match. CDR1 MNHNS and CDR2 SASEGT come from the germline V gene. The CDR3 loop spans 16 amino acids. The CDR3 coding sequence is TGTGCCAGCAGTCAAGGACAGGGGGTCTATAATTCACCCCTCCACTTT. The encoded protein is CASSQGQGVYNSPLHF.

CDR3 nucleotide sequence: TGTGCCAGCAGCTTAGATCGGACTAGCGGCCACAATGAGCAGTTCTTC. Residues: CASSLDRTSGHNEQFF. The chain couples TRBV11-3 to TRBJ2-1; 10 bases are a match to TRBD2. The CDR3 contains 16 residues. V trimming: 0 bases; J trimming: 5 bases; junction bases outside the gene matches: 4. In germline, CDR1 is SGHNT, CDR2 YENEEA.

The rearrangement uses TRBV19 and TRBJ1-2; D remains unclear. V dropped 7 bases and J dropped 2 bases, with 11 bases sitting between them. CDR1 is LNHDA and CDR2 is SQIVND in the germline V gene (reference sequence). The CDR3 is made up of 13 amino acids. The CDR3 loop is CASMDGNNYGYTF. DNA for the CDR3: TGTGCCAGTATGGACGGGAACAACTATGGCTACACCTTC.

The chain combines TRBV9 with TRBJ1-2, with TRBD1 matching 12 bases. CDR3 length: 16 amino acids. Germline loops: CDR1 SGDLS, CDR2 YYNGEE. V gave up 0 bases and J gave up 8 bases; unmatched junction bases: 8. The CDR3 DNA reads TGTGCCAGCAGCGTAGAACGGGGACAGGGGGCGGAGGGCTACACCTTC. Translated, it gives CASSVERGQGAEGYTF.

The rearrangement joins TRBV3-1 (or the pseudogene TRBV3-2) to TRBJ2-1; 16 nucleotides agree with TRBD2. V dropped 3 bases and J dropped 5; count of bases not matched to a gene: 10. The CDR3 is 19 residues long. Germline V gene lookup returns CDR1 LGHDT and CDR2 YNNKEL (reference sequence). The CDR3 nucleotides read TGTGCCAGCAGCCATCCCTTGGGACTAGCGGGGGGGCCCGACAATGAGCAGTTCTTC. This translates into CASSHPLGLAGGPDNEQFF.

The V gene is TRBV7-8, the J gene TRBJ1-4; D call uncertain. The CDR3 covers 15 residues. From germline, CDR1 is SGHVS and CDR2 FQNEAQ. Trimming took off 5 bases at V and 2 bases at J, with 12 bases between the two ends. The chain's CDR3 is CASSRSPLTNEKLFF. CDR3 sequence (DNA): TGTGCCAGCAGCCGATCCCCCCTTACTAATGAAAAACTGTTTTTT.

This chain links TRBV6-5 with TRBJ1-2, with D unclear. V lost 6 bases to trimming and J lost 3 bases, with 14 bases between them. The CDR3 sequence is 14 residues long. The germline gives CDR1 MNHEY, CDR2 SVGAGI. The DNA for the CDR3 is TGTGCCAGCAGAGATTTACCCGAGGACTATGGCTACACCTTC. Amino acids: CASRDLPEDYGYTF.

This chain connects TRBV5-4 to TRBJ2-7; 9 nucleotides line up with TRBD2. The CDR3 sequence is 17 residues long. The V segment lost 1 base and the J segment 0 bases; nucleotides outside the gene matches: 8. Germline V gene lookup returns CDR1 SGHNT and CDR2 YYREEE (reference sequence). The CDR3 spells CASSLKNSGGNSYEQYF. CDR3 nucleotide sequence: TGTGCCAGCAGCTTGAAGAATAGCGGGGGAAACTCCTACGAGCAGTACTTC.

This CDR3 is CASSVGGGYSYEQYF. The CDR3 DNA follows: TGTGCCAGCAGCGTTGGAGGTGGATACTCCTACGAGCAGTACTTC. The chain has TRBV9 and TRBJ2-7; the D gene is possibly TRBD2 (5 bases). V lost 2 bases to trimming and J lost 0 bases, with 12 bases between them. This CDR3 is built from 15 residues. Germline V gives CDR1 SGDLS, CDR2 YYNGEE.

CDR3 sequence (DNA): TGTGCCTGGAGCCGGACTAGCGGGGGGGGGACCCAGTACTTC. This codes for CAWSRTSGGGTQYF. This chain connects TRBV30 to TRBJ2-5; TRBD2 agrees at 15 bases. The CDR3 covers 14 residues. Germline lookup yields CDR1 GTSNPN and CDR2 SVGIG (reference sequence). V was pared by 3 bases and J by 7 bases, with 3 bases of the junction left unmatched.

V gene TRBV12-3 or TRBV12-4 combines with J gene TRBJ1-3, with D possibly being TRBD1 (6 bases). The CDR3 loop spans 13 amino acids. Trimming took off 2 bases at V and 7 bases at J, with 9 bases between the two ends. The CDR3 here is CASSLWGGNTIYF. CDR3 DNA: TGTGCCAGCAGTTTATGGGGGGGCAACACCATATATTTT.

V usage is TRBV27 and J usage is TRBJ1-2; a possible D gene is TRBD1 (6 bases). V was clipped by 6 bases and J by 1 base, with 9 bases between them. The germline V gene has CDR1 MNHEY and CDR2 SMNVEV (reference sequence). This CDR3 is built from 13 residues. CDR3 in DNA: TGTGCCAGCAGCAACAGGGTTAACTATGGCTACACCTTC. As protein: CASSNRVNYGYTF.

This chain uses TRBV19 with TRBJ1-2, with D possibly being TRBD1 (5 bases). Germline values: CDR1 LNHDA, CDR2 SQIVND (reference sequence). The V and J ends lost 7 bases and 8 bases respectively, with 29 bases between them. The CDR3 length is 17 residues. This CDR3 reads CASNPTGHLLGVVGYTF. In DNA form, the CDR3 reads TGTGCCAGTAATCCGACCGGACATTTGTTGGGTGTTGTAGGCTACACCTTC.

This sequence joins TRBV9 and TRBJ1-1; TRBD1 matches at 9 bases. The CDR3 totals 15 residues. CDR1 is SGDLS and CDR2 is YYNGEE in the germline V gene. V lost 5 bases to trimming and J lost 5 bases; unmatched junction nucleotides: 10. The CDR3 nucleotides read TGTGCCAGCAGTGCCCCAGGACAGGGGATAACTGAAGCTTTCTTT. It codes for CASSAPGQGITEAFF.

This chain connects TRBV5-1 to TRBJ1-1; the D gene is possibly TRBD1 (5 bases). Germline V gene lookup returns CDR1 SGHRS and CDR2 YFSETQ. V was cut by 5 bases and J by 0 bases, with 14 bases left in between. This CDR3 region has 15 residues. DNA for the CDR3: TGCGCCAGCAGGTGGGGCGGGGCGTTGAACACTGAAGCTTTCTTT. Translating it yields CASRWGGALNTEAFF. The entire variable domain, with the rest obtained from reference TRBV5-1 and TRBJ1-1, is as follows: KAGVTQTPRYLIKTRGQQVTLSCSPISGHRSVSWYQQTPGQGLQFLFEYFSETQRNKGNFPGRFSGRQFSNSRSEMNVSTLELGDSALYLCASRWGGALNTEAFFGQGTRLTVV.

The CDR3 sequence is CASSQQGTGGAFF. The CDR3 DNA reads TGTGCCAGCAGCCAACAGGGAACGGGAGGAGCTTTCTTT. The chain couples TRBV14 to TRBJ1-1, with a tentative D call TRBD1 (5 bases). V shed 2 bases and J shed 10 bases, with 14 bases lying between them. CDR1 and CDR2 from the germline V gene are SGHDN and FVKESK. This CDR3 has 13 residues.

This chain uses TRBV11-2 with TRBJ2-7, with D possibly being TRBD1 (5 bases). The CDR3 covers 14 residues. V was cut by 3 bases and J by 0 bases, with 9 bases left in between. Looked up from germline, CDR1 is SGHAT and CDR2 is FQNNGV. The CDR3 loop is CASSFAGFSYEQYF. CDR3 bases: TGTGCCAGCAGCTTCGCAGGGTTCTCCTACGAGCAGTACTTC.

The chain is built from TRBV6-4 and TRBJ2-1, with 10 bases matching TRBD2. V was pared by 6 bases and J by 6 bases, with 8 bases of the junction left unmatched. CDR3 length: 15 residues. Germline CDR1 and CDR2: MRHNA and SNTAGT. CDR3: CASSLLAGTGNEQFF. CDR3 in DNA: TGTGCCAGCAGCTTACTAGCGGGAACAGGCAATGAGCAGTTCTTC.

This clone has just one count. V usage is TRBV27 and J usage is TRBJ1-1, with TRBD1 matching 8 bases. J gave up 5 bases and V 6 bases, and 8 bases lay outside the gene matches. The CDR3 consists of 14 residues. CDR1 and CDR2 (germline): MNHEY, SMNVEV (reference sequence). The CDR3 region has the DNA TGTGCCAGCAGGAGACAGGGGCTGGTGACTGAAGCTTTCTTT. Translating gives CASRRQGLVTEAFF.

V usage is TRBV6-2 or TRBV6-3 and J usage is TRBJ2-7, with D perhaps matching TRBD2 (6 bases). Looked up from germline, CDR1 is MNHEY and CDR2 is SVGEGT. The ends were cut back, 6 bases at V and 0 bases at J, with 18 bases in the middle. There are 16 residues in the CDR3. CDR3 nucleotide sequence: TGTGCCAGCAGCCAATACGGGGACTCCAGCTCCTACGAGCAGTACTTC. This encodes CASSQYGDSSSYEQYF.